Presented here are 5 T cell receptor beta chains from one specimen sequenced in a study of blood T cells in healthy people across ages. Primed by a sample-barcoded 5' primer and a J-beta primer mix, a second PCR proceeded for about 6 to 12 cycles. TCRdb re-analysed the 5' RACE reads in MiXCR, keeping a single row per CDR3 protein. The sample consists of hundreds of thousands of distinct CDR3 sequences, 25% to 30% of them appearing once. These sequences were also reported in another study, on T cells of mothers and their children.

Specimen: blood. The receptors here all came from a boy between 10 and 17 years old in good health.

The chain carries TRBV5-6 and TRBJ2-5, with 8 bases aligning to TRBD2. With V trimmed by 3 bases and J by 2 bases, 3 bases remained unmatched. The CDR3 is 14 amino acids. Germline assignment: CDR1 SGHDT and CDR2 YYEEEE. DNA of the CDR3: TGTGCCAGCAGCTCGGGACTAGATCAAGAGACCCAGTACTTC. Translation gives CASSSGLDQETQYF. The full variable domain, completed using reference TRBV5-6 and TRBJ2-5, is DAGVTQSPTHLIKTRGQQVTLRCSPKSGHDTVSWYQQALGQGPQFIFQYYEEEERQRGNFPDRFSGHQFPNYSSELNVNALLLGDSALYLCASSSGLDQETQYFGPGTRLLVL.

This clonotype was seen a few times. V and J are TRBV2 and TRBJ1-2; no clear D gene. The V end lost 2 bases, the J end lost 8 bases, and 12 bases lay between the germline ends. The CDR3 contains 13 residues. CDR1 and CDR2 (germline): SNHLY, FYNNEI. The CDR3 loop is CASSESLGIGYTF. The CDR3 DNA follows: TGTGCCAGCAGTGAAAGTCTTGGGATCGGCTACACCTTC. Drawing the rest from reference TRBV2 and TRBJ1-2, the complete variable domain is EPEVTQTPSHQVTQMGQEVILRCVPISNHLYFYWYRQILGQKVEFLVSFYNNEISEKSEIFDDQFSVERPDGSNFTLKIRSTKLEDSAMYFCASSESLGIGYTFGSGTRLTVV.

This clonotype was counted only a few times. The chain combines TRBV7-9 with TRBJ2-4; D tentatively reads TRBD1 or TRBD2 (5 bases each). With 3 bases removed from V and 1 base from J, the gap between germline ends came to 7 bases. The CDR3 has 14 amino acids. CDR1 is SEHNR, CDR2 FQNEAQ, per germline (reference sequence). The CDR3: CASSFEGAKNIQYF. The CDR3 nucleotides read TGTGCCAGCAGCTTCGAGGGGGCCAAAAACATTCAGTACTTC.

This clonotype was counted between two and nine times. J is TRBJ1-2 and V is TRBV29-1, with D perhaps matching TRBD1 (6 bases). Trimming removed 6 bases at V and 6 bases at J, with 11 bases between. From germline, CDR1 is SQVTM and CDR2 ANQGSEA. The CDR3 sequence is 11 residues long. The CDR3 sequence: CSVSHRDGYTF. The CDR3 DNA follows: TGCAGCGTCTCCCACAGGGATGGCTACACCTTC.

There are many counts of this clonotype. The chain employs TRBV5-1 and TRBJ2-5, with no clear D. Trimming left V 2 bases short and J 1 base short, with 6 bases between. The CDR3 covers 13 residues. Germline V gives CDR1 SGHRS, CDR2 YFSETQ. The CDR3 region is CASSFNSQETQYF. The CDR3 region has the DNA TGCGCCAGCAGCTTCAACTCCCAAGAGACCCAGTACTTC.